This T cell receptor beta chain was obtained from a study of blood T cell repertoires in COVID-19. Study context: COVID-19 samples from acute and convalescent phases originated in the United States, Italy and Spain. T cells, B-cell-depleted T cells, or PBMCs provided the cDNA or gDNA that served as material.

The ends were cut back, 2 bases at V and 7 bases at J, with 16 bases in the middle. The CDR3 is 15 residues long. Germline CDR1 and CDR2: SGHKS and YYEKEE (reference sequence). In the original processing: Researchers report that nucleated cell counts were estimated from reference gene primer amplification. The assay was immunoSEQ multiplex PCR, and TCRdb's table has in-frame clones only and misses some. V, J and clone size reflect that table, while D and trimming were determined from the DNA. The sample holds around 350,000 clones, about 87% seen once. The genes are TRBV5-5 and TRBJ1-5; D is unresolved. The sample taken for sequencing was peripheral blood. This clonotype was obtained from a human donor in a cohort sampled during active COVID-19. The CDR3 DNA reads TGTGCCAGCAGCTTAGGTTTCAGTGGGCCACAGCCCCAGCATTTT. Translated, it gives CASSLGFSGPQPQHF.